The 8 T cell receptor beta chains given below trace back to one sample, sequenced in a study of T cell responses to AZD1222 COVID-19 vaccine. The repertoire was sequenced with immunoSEQ multiplex PCR; TCRdb's copy has only in-frame clones and lacks some. The table records over 15,000 clones, about 88% of them present only once. The sequencing used peripheral blood, collected 28 days after the second AZD1222 dose. These receptor sequences come from an adult who received the AZD1222 COVID-19 vaccine.

The chain uses TRBV5-1 and TRBJ2-7; perhaps TRBD1 as D (5 bases). The CDR3 length is 13 residues. Trimming stripped 0 bases from V and 6 bases from J, with 10 bases between. Germline V gives CDR1 SGHRS, CDR2 YFSETQ. This CDR3 is CASSLVMQGEQYF. DNA of the CDR3: TGCGCCAGCAGCTTGGTTATGCAGGGCGAGCAGTACTTC.

The chain combines TRBV7-9 with TRBJ1-1; D perhaps matches TRBD1 (6 bases). Per germline, CDR1 SEHNR and CDR2 FQNEAQ (reference sequence). V lost 5 bases and J lost 5, with 18 bases in between. The CDR3 consists of 15 residues. As DNA, the CDR3 is TGTGCCAGCAGCCCAGAGGGGGGTTTGTGGACTGAAGCTTTCTTT. This sequence encodes CASSPEGGLWTEAFF.

This clone occurred a few times. The rearrangement links TRBV24-1 to TRBJ1-5; 12 bases agree with TRBD1. Germline trimming cut 5 bases from V and 6 bases from J; bases unmatched to any gene: 7. The CDR3 loop spans 16 amino acids. Germline loops: CDR1 KGHDR, CDR2 SFDVKD. CDR3 DNA: TGTGCCACCAGTGCCCGGGACAGGGGGCGAGGTCAGCCCCAGCATTTT. It codes for CATSARDRGRGQPQHF.

A note on this clone: This CDR3 is also generated by other DNA sequences in the sample. J is TRBJ1-5 and V is TRBV7-9; no definite D call. V lost 5 bases, J lost 6 bases, and 11 bases lay in between. Germline CDR1 and CDR2: SEHNR and FQNEAQ (reference sequence). CDR3 length: 13 residues. The CDR3 sequence: CASSLEGGQPQHF. The CDR3 region has the DNA TGTGCCAGCAGCCTCGAGGGAGGTCAGCCCCAGCATTTT.

The rearrangement uses TRBV19 and TRBJ1-2; 8 bases agree with TRBD1. This CDR3 has 14 residues. Germline lookup yields CDR1 LNHDA and CDR2 SQIVND (reference sequence). V was clipped by 7 bases and J by 3 bases; unmatched bases: 7. This CDR3 reads CASTEDRGDYGYTF. CDR3 nucleotide sequence: TGTGCCAGTACCGAAGACAGGGGAGACTATGGCTACACCTTC.

This chain links TRBV29-1 with TRBJ1-1, with 7 bases lining up with TRBD1. Trimming at V came to 7 bases and at J to 1 base, leaving 3 bases not matched to a gene. CDR1 is SQVTM, CDR2 ANQGSEA, per germline. The CDR3 is 12 residues long. CDR3 nucleotide sequence: TGCAGCGGGGGACAGACGAACACTGAAGCTTTCTTT. It encodes CSGGQTNTEAFF. The variable domain in full, with the rest retrieved from reference TRBV29-1 and TRBJ1-1, is SAVISQKPSRDICQRGTSLTIQCQVDSQVTMMFWYRQQPGQSLTLIATANQGSEATYESGFVIDKFPISRPNLTFSTLTVSNMSPEDSSIYLCSGGQTNTEAFFGQGTRLTVV.

The chain links TRBV7-3 to TRBJ2-1; 11 positions agree with TRBD2. V was clipped by 5 bases and J by 6 bases; unmatched bases: 6. Germline lookup yields CDR1 SGHTA and CDR2 FQGTGA. The CDR3 has 15 residues. CDR3 region: CASSLRLAGSNEQFF. CDR3 DNA sequence: TGTGCCAGCAGCCTCCGACTAGCGGGAAGCAATGAGCAGTTCTTC.

V gene TRBV7-2 combines with J gene TRBJ1-2; D remains ambiguous. Germline loops: CDR1 SGHTA, CDR2 FQGNSA. V lost 4 bases, J lost 5 bases, and 20 bases lay in between. This CDR3 has 16 residues. CDR3 residues: CASSSGGSPGAYGYTF. CDR3 nucleotides: TGTGCCAGCAGCTCCGGTGGGTCTCCAGGCGCGTATGGCTACACCTTC.